The source of this T cell receptor (beta chain) is a study of regulatory T cells in long-lasting Graves disease. Points from the study as a whole: Newly diagnosed patients had higher TCR diversity than persistent Graves' patients did. Under persistent disease, TRBV28, TRBJ1-2 and TRBJ2-5 were used preferentially.

Germline CDR1 is LNHNV and CDR2 is YYDKDF (reference sequence). The CDR3 is 17 amino acids. The V end lost 3 bases, the J end lost 3 bases, and 18 bases lay between the germline ends. As regards this clonotype: Its antigen remains unidentified.

Arm-PCR of CDR3 regions and iRepertoire HTBI primers were used to build TCR beta libraries. In TCRdb, the multiplex PCR reads were re-called with MiXCR into one record per CDR3 protein. The profile shows about 470,000 distinct CDR3 sequences, 20% to 25% of them singletons. The time point was: persistent/refractory GD, antithyroid drugs over 5 years with positive TRAb. PBMC-extracted RNA yielded the TCR library. Guidelines of the American Thyroid Association were used to diagnose Graves' disease. This receptor was obtained from a female donor with Graves disease. This specimen consisted of peripheral blood mononuclear cells (PBMCs), obtained when the disease was refractory, from a patient treated with antithyroid drugs. V usage is TRBV15 and J usage is TRBJ2-4; TRBD1 is a possible D gene (6 bases). The CDR3 loop reads CATSRRRDTYSKNIQYF. CDR3 in DNA: TGTGCCACCAGCAGGCGCCGGGACACTTATAGCAAAAACATTCAGTACTTC.